This TCR beta chain was profiled in a study of cytomegalovirus exposure and HLA in healthy donors. Background on the study: In an early release, HLA-typed donors contributed tens of millions of unique TCR sequences. Findings and caveats of the study: CMV antigen specificity was confirmed in vitro for a few CMV-associated chains.

Unmatched junction bases numbered 7, after V lost 4 bases and J lost 4 bases. Looked up from germline, CDR1 is SGHRS and CDR2 is YFSETQ. The CDR3 is 16 amino acids. This clone was picked up a small number of times. Its antigen is not known. 13 Jbeta primers and 60 Vbeta primers were used for the PCR. Sequencing was performed with immunoSEQ multiplex PCR; in TCRdb, only in-frame clones are kept and a portion is missing. This repertoire shows over 100,000 clones, around 61% found once; its top ten account for 2% to 2.5%. The chain recombines TRBV5-1 with TRBJ2-2; 10 bases map to TRBD2. Source material: PBMCs. This TCR derives from a woman under 40 in good health and CMV-seronegative. CDR3 nucleotide sequence: TGCGCCAGCAGCATAAGTAGCGGGAGGAGCACCGGGGAGCTGTTTTTT. The encoded protein is CASSISSGRSTGELFF.